The clone carrying this TCR beta chain has ten or more counts. Its target is not known. This CDR3 region has 13 residues. Trimming pared 2 bases from V and 4 bases from J, leaving 8 bases between. Germline V CDR1 and CDR2: MNHEY, SVGEGT. RNA transcripts yielded amplified TCR beta CDR3 regions. After a first-round RT-PCR with HTBI primers, a second-round multiplex PCR was run. MiXCR, run by TCRdb on the multiplex PCR reads, gives a single entry per CDR3 protein. The table has about 480,000 distinct CDR3 sequences, about an eighth seen once; the top ten hold more than 8.5%. The entry originates in a study of Graves' ophthalmopathy and Graves' hyperthyroidism. Overall study context: Before any treatment, peripheral blood was taken at the initial diagnosis.

Study observations and caveats: The 13-signature model separated ophthalmopathy from stable hyperthyroidism at 85% to 90% sensitivity and nearly 83% specificity.

Sequencing was done on a sample of blood. The sequence came from a woman under 40 with Graves' ophthalmopathy. The gene calls are TRBV6-2 or TRBV6-3 and TRBJ1-1, with D tentatively TRBD1 (5 bases). The CDR3: CASSYRQFTEAFF. The CDR3 nucleotides read TGTGCCAGCAGTTACCGACAGTTCACTGAAGCTTTCTTT.